This entry features one T cell receptor (beta chain) sequence. Its antigen is undetermined. The data originate from a study of monozygotic twins with inflammatory bowel disease. Study results and limitations: Especially where disease activity was present, IBD patients had fewer clonotypes in common with others than healthy twins did. Support for a single strong signal or clonotype associated with IBD was absent.

The UMIs carried a 6-nucleotide sample barcode, and they were added by template switching. TCRdb processed the 5' RACE reads again and assigns one entry to each CDR3 protein, with no DNA. The specimen's table records about 380,000 distinct CDR3 sequences. Germline-derived CDR1 and CDR2 are SGHRS and YFSETQ. This CDR3 has 13 residues. The rearrangement joins TRBV5-1 to TRBJ2-7. This TCR derives from a human donor with ulcerative colitis or Crohn's disease, or a healthy co-twin of an affected twin (not recorded which). Sequencing was carried out using blood. The CDR3 reads CASSLPDNYEQYF. The entire variable domain, with the rest obtained from reference TRBV5-1 and TRBJ2-7, is as follows: KAGVTQTPRYLIKTRGQQVTLSCSPISGHRSVSWYQQTPGQGLQFLFEYFSETQRNKGNFPGRFSGRQFSNSRSEMNVSTLELGDSALYLCASSLPDNYEQYFGPGTRLTVT.